Each of the 32 T cell receptor beta chains below was sequenced from the same sample in a study of cytomegalovirus exposure and HLA in healthy donors. PCR employed 60 Vbeta and 13 Jbeta primers. The repertoire was sequenced with immunoSEQ multiplex PCR; TCRdb's copy has only in-frame clones and lacks some. The sample contains about 31,000 clones, just under 90% of which appear only once. Input material: PBMCs. The origin of the receptors is a boy younger than 18 in good health and CMV-seronegative.

The chain recombines TRBV10-3 with TRBJ1-2; TRBD1 agrees at 10 bases. The CDR3 covers 15 residues. Germline assignment: CDR1 ENHRY and CDR2 SYGVKD. V was pared by 4 bases and J by 7 bases, with 9 bases of the junction left unmatched. Here the CDR3 reads CAISGWTGGKLGYTF. CDR3 coding DNA: TGTGCCATCAGTGGTTGGACAGGGGGGAAGCTTGGCTACACCTTC.

This sequence joins TRBV4-3 and TRBJ2-1, with TRBD2 identical over 15 bases. With V trimmed by 4 bases and J by 4 bases, 8 bases remained unmatched. The CDR3 consists of 18 residues. Germline CDR1 and CDR2: LGHNA and YSLEER. The CDR3 DNA reads as TGCGCCAGCAGCCCGGACGGACTAGCGGGGGGGGCTTACAATGAGCAGTTCTTC. It encodes CASSPDGLAGGAYNEQFF.

The chain links TRBV7-8 to TRBJ2-7, with TRBD1 matching 7 bases. V shed 5 bases, J shed 2 bases, and the junction held 21 bases outside the gene matches. The germline gives CDR1 SGHVS, CDR2 FQNEAQ. This CDR3 spans 19 amino acids. CDR3 region: CASSTPGFAGGKLTYEQYF. DNA for the CDR3: TGTGCCAGCAGCACTCCCGGATTTGCAGGGGGTAAATTAACCTACGAGCAGTACTTC.

The chain recombines TRBV10-3 with TRBJ2-5, with TRBD1 identical over 8 bases. The germline V gene encodes CDR1 ENHRY and CDR2 SYGVKD. The CDR3 sequence is 14 residues long. The V and J ends lost 8 bases and 5 bases, in that order; junction bases with no gene match: 10. The CDR3 loop is CAIGQGSFGETQYF. The CDR3 region has the DNA TGTGCCATCGGACAGGGAAGTTTCGGGGAGACCCAGTACTTC.

The chain links TRBV9 to TRBJ2-3; TRBD2 aligns across 10 bases. The CDR3 sequence is 16 residues long. The germline V gene encodes CDR1 SGDLS and CDR2 YYNGEE. V lost 4 bases to trimming and J lost 3 bases; unmatched junction nucleotides: 8. The CDR3 DNA follows: TGTGCCAGCAGCAGTAACGGACTAGCGGAAACAGATACGCAGTATTTT. Translated, it gives CASSSNGLAETDTQYF.

This chain uses TRBV10-3 with TRBJ1-2; D ambiguous. Germline loops: CDR1 ENHRY, CDR2 SYGVKD. V lost 0 bases, J lost 4 bases, and 12 bases lay in between. The CDR3 consists of 15 residues. CDR3 sequence: CAISESRGSAYGYTF. CDR3 bases: TGTGCCATCAGTGAGTCACGGGGTAGTGCCTATGGCTACACCTTC.

This chain uses TRBV28 with TRBJ1-6, with 8 bases lining up with TRBD1. The CDR3 is made up of 15 amino acids. The germline CDR1 and CDR2 sequences are MDHEN and SYDVKM. Trimming cost V 3 bases and J 10 bases; bases outside gene matches: 8. The CDR3 here is CASSLFQGAESPLHF. In DNA form, the CDR3 reads TGTGCCAGCAGTTTGTTCCAGGGGGCAGAATCACCCCTCCACTTT. Looking up the rest from reference TRBV28 and TRBJ1-6 gives the full variable domain: DVKVTQSSRYLVKRTGEKVFLECVQDMDHENMFWYRQDPGLGLRLIYFSYDVKMKEKGDIPEGYSVSREKKERFSLILESASTNQTSMYLCASSLFQGAESPLHFGNGTRLTVT.

The CDR3 bases are TGCAGCGTTGAATCTTCACTATTCATGAACACTGAAGCTTTCTTT. Protein sequence: CSVESSLFMNTEAFF. The V gene is TRBV29-1, the J gene TRBJ1-1; no definite D call. Trimming pared 2 bases from V and 0 bases from J, leaving 13 bases between. The CDR3 consists of 15 residues. Germline V gene data show CDR1 as SQVTM and CDR2 as ANQGSEA.

J is TRBJ2-5 and V is TRBV6-1, with TRBD2 identical over 14 bases. The CDR3 runs 16 residues. Germline V gene sequence: CDR1 MNHNS, CDR2 SASEGT. The trim removed 3 bases at V and 2 bases at J, leaving 2 bases unmatched. The CDR3 nucleotides read TGTGCCAGCAGTGACGGACTAGCGGGGGGTCAAGAGACCCAGTACTTC. Encoded protein: CASSDGLAGGQETQYF.

This chain links TRBV27 with TRBJ1-1, with a tentative D call TRBD1 (5 bases). This CDR3 has 15 amino acids. The ends were cut back, 1 base at V and 2 bases at J, with 11 bases in the middle. Germline CDR1 MNHEY, CDR2 SMNVEV (reference sequence). CDR3 sequence: CASSLWRGGNTEAFF. CDR3 coding DNA: TGTGCCAGCAGTTTATGGAGGGGTGGCAACACTGAAGCTTTCTTT.

V usage is TRBV19 and J usage is TRBJ2-3, with 11 bases aligning to TRBD2. CDR3 size: 15 residues. J gave up 4 bases and V 6 bases, and 6 bases lay outside the gene matches. In germline, CDR1 is LNHDA, CDR2 SQIVND (reference sequence). Here the CDR3 DNA reads TGTGCCAGTAGGGTACTAGCGGGGGATGCAGATACGCAGTATTTT. Its translation is CASRVLAGDADTQYF.

The chain carries TRBV21-1 and TRBJ1-1. TRBV21-1 is listed as a pseudogene. There are 14 residues in the CDR3. The CDR3 bases are TGTGCCAGCAGCAAAGCGGGGGGGAACACTGAAGCTTTCTTT. This gives the protein CASSKAGGNTEAFF.

The V gene is TRBV6-5, the J gene TRBJ2-7; tentative D call: TRBD1 (5 bases). Germline lookup yields CDR1 MNHEY and CDR2 SVGAGI. The CDR3 runs 14 residues. V was pared by 4 bases and J by 2 bases, with 12 bases between. This chain's CDR3 is CASSSRQSPYEQYF. CDR3 nucleotides: TGTGCCAGCAGTTCGCGACAGTCTCCCTACGAGCAGTACTTC.

This chain uses TRBV4-2 with TRBJ2-7; no firm D call. This CDR3 comprises 15 residues. Germline V gene data show CDR1 as LGHNA and CDR2 as YNFKEQ. V lost 2 bases and J 3 bases, leaving 14 bases between the germline ends. The CDR3 DNA sequence: TGTGCCAGCAGCCAAACCACGGGTCCAAACTACGAGCAGTACTTC. The encoded protein is CASSQTTGPNYEQYF.

The J gene is TRBJ2-6, the V gene TRBV10-3, with 7 bases fitting TRBD1. Germline V lookup: CDR1 ENHRY, CDR2 SYGVKD. This CDR3 comprises 15 residues. J gave up 0 bases and V 6 bases, and 2 bases lay outside the gene matches. CDR3 DNA: TGTGCCATCAGCGGACAGGTCTCTGGGGCCAACGTCCTGACTTTC. Its translation is CAISGQVSGANVLTF.

V is TRBV13 and J is TRBJ1-5; D is possibly TRBD1 (5 bases). Trimming left V 0 bases short and J 2 bases short, with 11 bases between. CDR1 is PRHDT, CDR2 FYEKMQ, per germline (reference sequence). CDR3 length: 16 residues. CDR3: CASSLGWGGGNQPQHF. The CDR3, as DNA: TGTGCCAGCAGCTTAGGCTGGGGAGGGGGCAATCAGCCCCAGCATTTT. The full variable domain, its missing parts supplied by reference TRBV13 and TRBJ1-5, is AAGVIQSPRHLIKEKRETATLKCYPIPRHDTVYWYQQGPGQDPQFLISFYEKMQSDKGSIPDRFSAQQFSDYHSELNMSSLELGDSALYFCASSLGWGGGNQPQHFGDGTRLSIL.

This sequence joins TRBV2 and TRBJ1-6; 7 positions agree with TRBD1. This CDR3 region has 13 residues. V gave up 6 bases and J gave up 9 bases; unmatched junction bases: 5. The germline V gene encodes CDR1 SNHLY and CDR2 FYNNEI. In DNA form, the CDR3 reads TGTGCCAGCAGACAGGGGCCACCTTCACCCCTCCACTTT. Translating it yields CASRQGPPSPLHF.

This chain uses TRBV9 with TRBJ2-1; 7 bases align to TRBD2. The J segment lost 0 bases and the V segment lost 0 bases, leaving 6 bases of the junction unmatched. From germline, CDR1 is SGDLS and CDR2 YYNGEE. This CDR3 contains 17 residues. CDR3 sequence reads: CASSVVAGRDSYNEQFF. CDR3 sequence (DNA): TGTGCCAGCAGCGTAGTGGCGGGGAGGGACTCCTACAATGAGCAGTTCTTC.

The CDR3 is CAITRTSGDNEQFF. CDR3 DNA: TGTGCCATCACCCGGACTAGCGGAGACAATGAGCAGTTCTTC. The chain couples TRBV10-3 to TRBJ2-1; 10 bases are a match to TRBD2. The CDR3 covers 14 residues. Unmatched junction bases numbered 5, after V lost 7 bases and J lost 5 bases. Germline V gene lookup returns CDR1 ENHRY and CDR2 SYGVKD.

This chain joins TRBV21-1 and TRBJ1-1; TRBD1, the table's D call, lacks a check against the DNA. TRBV21-1 is a recognized pseudogene. The length of the CDR3 is 13 residues. Here the CDR3 DNA reads TGTGCCAGCATGGGGACAGGCAACACTGAAGCTTTCTTT. Translating it yields CASMGTGNTEAFF.

The chain couples TRBV7-9 to TRBJ2-5; no definite D call. The J call may be incorrect, as the DNA end agrees better with TRBJ2-7. Germline V gives CDR1 SEHNR, CDR2 FQNEAQ (reference sequence). The CDR3 runs to 12 residues. The CDR3 loop is CASSYGSYEQYF. CDR3 bases: TGTGCCAGCAGCTACGGGTCCTACGAGCAGTACTTC.

This chain connects TRBV25-1 to TRBJ2-5; 13 nucleotides align to TRBD2. Germline V gene lookup returns CDR1 MGHDK and CDR2 SYGVNS. V lost 1 base and J lost 5; bases outside the gene matches: 4. The CDR3 has 16 amino acids. CDR3 DNA: TGTGCCAGCAGTGAATTGACTAGCGGGGGGACGGAGACCCAGTACTTC. Translating gives CASSELTSGGTETQYF.

This chain links TRBV6-1 with TRBJ1-1, with 12 bases aligning to TRBD1. This CDR3 spans 15 amino acids. Germline-derived CDR1 and CDR2 are MNHNS and SASEGT. Trimming cost V 7 bases and J 3 bases; bases outside gene matches: 6. CDR3 region: CASNWDRGLDTEAFF. Written as DNA, the CDR3 is TGTGCCAGCAACTGGGACAGGGGGCTTGACACTGAAGCTTTCTTT.

This chain links TRBV7-3 with TRBJ2-2; D remains ambiguous. V was shortened by 4 bases and J by 1 base, with 7 bases between the two germline ends. The CDR3 has 14 amino acids. Germline-derived CDR1 and CDR2 are SGHTA and FQGTGA. CDR3 sequence: CASSSRLNTGELFF. As DNA, the CDR3 is TGTGCCAGCAGCTCCAGACTGAACACCGGGGAGCTGTTTTTT.

This chain connects TRBV27 to TRBJ1-2; maybe TRBD1 (5 bases). The length of the CDR3 is 15 residues. V lost 1 base and J lost 2, with 11 bases in between. The germline gives CDR1 MNHEY, CDR2 SMNVEV (reference sequence). The chain's CDR3 is CASSLWGDSNYGYTF. The CDR3 DNA reads as TGTGCCAGCAGTTTATGGGGGGATTCGAACTATGGCTACACCTTC.

The rearrangement joins TRBV7-9 to TRBJ2-1; TRBD2 agrees at 12 bases. Germline lookup yields CDR1 SEHNR and CDR2 FQNEAQ (reference sequence). V gave up 5 bases and J gave up 4 bases; unmatched junction bases: 9. This CDR3 has 17 residues. This CDR3 reads CASSKRLAGEYYNEQFF. DNA for the CDR3: TGTGCCAGCAGCAAGCGACTAGCGGGGGAGTATTACAATGAGCAGTTCTTC.

This chain joins TRBV27 and TRBJ2-7, with 9 bases matching TRBD1. The ends lost 4 bases at V and 0 bases at J; junction bases unmatched: 1. This CDR3 spans 14 amino acids. Per the germline V gene, CDR1 is MNHEY and CDR2 is SMNVEV (reference sequence). The DNA of the CDR3 is TGTGCCAGCAGTTCGACAGGGGGCTCCTACGAGCAGTACTTC. Encoded protein: CASSSTGGSYEQYF.

As for this clone: The junction does not match germline at one end; this may be a read error. This chain uses TRBV6-5 with TRBJ1-2; 7 bases line up with TRBD1. The CDR3 has 14 amino acids. The germline V gene encodes CDR1 MNHEY and CDR2 SVGAGI. DNA for the CDR3: TGTGCCAGCAGAACCGACAGGGCTAAGTATGGCTACACCTTC. It translates to CASRTDRAKYGYTF.

CDR3 nucleotides: TGTGCCAGCAGCGAAGGTCTCCAGGGGAAGGATACGCAGTATTTT. Translation: CASSEGLQGKDTQYF. This chain joins TRBV5-4 and TRBJ2-3; D possibly corresponds to TRBD1 (6 bases). The germline gives CDR1 SGHNT, CDR2 YYREEE (reference sequence). The CDR3 is 15 amino acids. V was trimmed by 4 bases and J by 6 bases, leaving 18 bases between them.

This clone was counted once. V gene TRBV28 combines with J gene TRBJ2-1; 7 nucleotides agree with TRBD2. Germline loops: CDR1 MDHEN, CDR2 SYDVKM. Trimming removed 2 bases from V and 9 bases from J; junction bases left unmatched: 4. CDR3 length: 13 residues. CDR3 loop: CASSLPGLSEQFF. DNA of the CDR3: TGTGCCAGCAGTTTACCGGGACTATCTGAGCAGTTCTTC.

V and J are TRBV5-6 and TRBJ1-2; D is possibly TRBD1 (6 bases). Germline values: CDR1 SGHDT, CDR2 YYEEEE. V was shortened by 0 bases and J by 2 bases, with 8 bases between the two germline ends. The CDR3 totals 14 residues. CDR3 protein: CASSLVQGNYGYTF. In DNA, the CDR3 is TGTGCCAGCAGCTTGGTACAGGGAAACTATGGCTACACCTTC.

The rearrangement joins TRBV9 to TRBJ2-5; perhaps TRBD1 as D (6 bases). V lost 2 bases to trimming and J lost 5 bases, with 13 bases between them. The CDR3 loop spans 14 amino acids. Germline V lookup: CDR1 SGDLS, CDR2 YYNGEE. The CDR3 DNA reads as TGTGCCAGCAGCGTTACAGGGTCCGTGGAGACCCAGTACTTC. This gives the protein CASSVTGSVETQYF.